Below are 17 T cell receptor beta chains sequenced from a single sample in a study of blood T cell repertoires in COVID-19. Data came from immunoSEQ multiplex PCR; TCRdb stores just in-frame clones and leaves some out. The repertoire holds 350,000 or so clones, 70% to 90% seen once, with 1.6% in the top ten. Sequenced sample: peripheral blood. The receptors shown here come from a woman between 25 and 40 years old with COVID-19, enrolled during active disease.

The chain uses TRBV19 and TRBJ2-4; D is perhaps TRBD2 (5 bases). V was pared by 5 bases and J by 9 bases, with 11 bases between. CDR3 size: 12 residues. CDR1 and CDR2 from the germline V gene are LNHDA and SQIVND (reference sequence). The DNA for the CDR3 is TGTGCCAGTAGTGGTTCGGGGTCCATTCAGTACTTC. Its translation is CASSGSGSIQYF.

V usage is TRBV5-1 and J usage is TRBJ1-2; possible D gene TRBD1, 5 bases. V lost 7 bases to trimming and J lost 7 bases, with 20 bases between them. Germline V lookup: CDR1 SGHRS, CDR2 YFSETQ. This CDR3 contains 14 residues. CDR3 protein: CASGGTEEAVGYTF. CDR3 in DNA: TGCGCCAGCGGGGGGACCGAGGAGGCTGTTGGCTACACCTTC.

The V and J genes are TRBV6-5 and TRBJ2-3, with a weak D call TRBD2 (6 bases). CDR3 length: 15 amino acids. V gave up 4 bases and J gave up 6 bases, with 17 bases separating them. The V gene's germline CDR1 is MNHEY and CDR2 SVGAGI. CDR3 amino acids: CASSSKGLRVDTQYF. The CDR3 region has the DNA TGTGCCAGCAGTTCTAAGGGACTGAGGGTGGATACGCAGTATTTT.

The chain combines TRBV3-1 (or the pseudogene TRBV3-2) with TRBJ1-2, with 8 bases that match TRBD1. Germline V gene sequence: CDR1 LGHDT, CDR2 YNNKEL (reference sequence). Germline trimming cut 0 bases from V and 4 bases from J; bases unmatched to any gene: 4. This CDR3 is built from 15 residues. As DNA, the CDR3 is TGTGCCAGCAGCCAAGAGGACAGGGAGGCCTATGGCTACACCTTC. Translation: CASSQEDREAYGYTF.

The V call is TRBV7-2, the J call TRBJ2-7; perhaps TRBD2 as D (7 bases). The CDR3 consists of 14 residues. The V gene lost 4 bases and the J gene lost 2 bases, with 12 bases spanning the gap. In germline, CDR1 is SGHTA, CDR2 FQGNSA. This CDR3 reads CASSSAGGPYEQYF. The CDR3, as DNA: TGTGCCAGCAGCTCCGCCGGGGGGCCCTACGAGCAGTACTTC.

This clone was found once. The rearrangement joins TRBV2 to TRBJ1-2; D unclear. The CDR3 has 13 residues. Trimming removed 2 bases at V and 3 bases at J, with 7 bases between. Per the germline V gene, CDR1 is SNHLY and CDR2 is FYNNEI. The CDR3 DNA is TGTGCCAGCAGTGAAAACCGGGACTATGGCTACACCTTC. Protein: CASSENRDYGYTF.

This chain joins TRBV28 and TRBJ1-2; D may be TRBD1 (6 bases). Germline V gives CDR1 MDHEN, CDR2 SYDVKM. The CDR3 consists of 11 residues. Trimming shortened V by 5 bases and J by 6 bases, and 7 bases separated the two germline ends. The CDR3 DNA sequence: TGTGCCAGCAGTACAGGGAATGGCTACACCTTC. This translates into CASSTGNGYTF.

The gene calls are TRBV11-2 and TRBJ1-6; unclear D gene. The CDR3 extends over 15 amino acids. Germline V CDR1 and CDR2: SGHAT, FQNNGV. V lost 0 bases and J 6 bases, leaving 9 bases between the germline ends. The CDR3 is CASSLDLGLNSPLHF. The CDR3 DNA follows: TGTGCCAGCAGCTTAGATCTTGGACTTAATTCACCCCTCCACTTT. The full variable domain, in which reference TRBV11-2 and TRBJ1-6 provide the parts outside the CDR3, is EAGVAQSPRYKIIEKRQSVAFWCNPISGHATLYWYQQILGQGPKLLIQFQNNGVVDDSQLPKDRFSAERLKGVDSTLKIQPAKLEDSAVYLCASSLDLGLNSPLHFGNGTRLTVT.

The chain is built from TRBV27 and TRBJ1-6; 8 bases map to TRBD1. The CDR3 runs to 14 residues. The V gene's germline CDR1 is MNHEY and CDR2 SMNVEV (reference sequence). V gave up 6 bases and J gave up 11 bases; unmatched junction bases: 9. The CDR3 loop is CASSVTGTGAPLHF. As DNA, the CDR3 is TGTGCCAGCAGCGTAACAGGGACAGGCGCACCCCTCCACTTT.

The chain recombines TRBV19 with TRBJ1-1, with D possibly TRBD1 on 5 matching bases. CDR3 length equals 14 residues. The germline gives CDR1 LNHDA, CDR2 SQIVND (reference sequence). The V gene lost 4 bases and the J gene lost 7 bases, with 16 bases spanning the gap. The CDR3 loop is CASSTDAGLGEAFF. The CDR3 nucleotides are TGTGCCAGTAGTACCGACGCGGGGCTCGGTGAAGCTTTCTTT.

The CDR3 loop is CASSLAGGPSLQTQYF. The CDR3 nucleotides are TGTGCCAGCAGCTTAGCGGGGGGGCCCAGTTTGCAGACCCAGTACTTC. V gene TRBV7-2 combines with J gene TRBJ2-5; TRBD2 is a possible D gene (7 bases). In germline, CDR1 is SGHTA, CDR2 FQGNSA. Deletions cut 0 bases from V and 6 bases from J, with 17 bases between. The CDR3 is 16 residues long.

The rearrangement uses TRBV27 and TRBJ1-2; perhaps TRBD1 as D (6 bases). From germline, CDR1 is MNHEY and CDR2 SMNVEV (reference sequence). Trimming removed 3 bases at V and 8 bases at J, with 13 bases between. This CDR3 is 13 amino acids long. The CDR3 loop reads CASSFAAGQGYTF. CDR3 in DNA: TGTGCCAGCAGTTTTGCGGCAGGACAGGGCTACACCTTC.

This chain joins TRBV5-4 and TRBJ2-1; D gene ambiguous. Trimming cost V 4 bases and J 8 bases, with 10 bases left between them. CDR1 and CDR2 from the germline V gene are SGHNT and YYREEE (reference sequence). CDR3 size: 12 residues. The DNA of the CDR3 is TGTGCCAGCAGCGCTTCAGAGGATGAGCAGTTCTTC. This codes for CASSASEDEQFF.

This chain connects TRBV28 to TRBJ1-1; no firm D call. The germline V gene encodes CDR1 MDHEN and CDR2 SYDVKM. The V end was cut by 6 bases, the J end by 1 base, with 6 bases between. This CDR3 is built from 12 residues. CDR3 residues: CASRLRNTEAFF. The CDR3 coding sequence is TGTGCCAGCAGGTTGCGGAACACTGAAGCTTTCTTT.

This chain links TRBV6-2 or TRBV6-3 with TRBJ1-5; D may be TRBD1 (5 bases). Trimming pared 6 bases from V and 5 bases from J, leaving 20 bases between. In germline, CDR1 is MNHEY, CDR2 SVGEGT. The CDR3 contains 16 residues. The CDR3 sequence: CASSPNYLGGDQPQHF. In nucleotides, the CDR3 is TGTGCCAGCAGCCCGAATTACCTCGGGGGGGATCAGCCCCAGCATTTT.

This clone was seen once. The DNA is left out, because the CDR3 cannot be placed on it with certainty; the CDR3 is given as TCRdb lists it. The chain is built from TRBV11-3 and TRBJ2-7; TRBD2 reflects the table's D call only, with no check against the DNA. Looked up from germline, CDR1 is SGHNT and CDR2 is YENEEA. The CDR3 extends over 16 residues, inclusive of both ends. CDR3 sequence: CASTSAAERDFHEQYF.

The chain is built from TRBV10-2 and TRBJ1-6; 9 nucleotides agree with TRBD1. CDR1 and CDR2 (germline): WSHSY, SAAADI. CDR3 length: 14 amino acids. Trimming removed 6 bases from V and 10 bases from J; junction bases left unmatched: 7. CDR3 residues: CASRTTGGDSPLHF. The CDR3 DNA sequence: TGCGCCAGCAGAACCACAGGGGGCGACTCACCCCTCCACTTT.